The T cell receptor beta chain described here comes from a study of cytomegalovirus exposure and HLA in healthy donors. Study conclusions and caveats: Information on immune exposure was restricted to one variable (CMV serostatus). Sequence variants that were highly shared formed a cluster that was likely a sequencing artifact. Analysis performed later found roughly 17,000 TCR beta sequences associated with HLA alleles at 0.05 false discovery rate. A later analysis reportedly found that, within productive TCRs, an Asian-associated ancestry cluster had fewer N-insertions than the mean observed across the roughly 700 donors.

The CDR3 has 14 amino acids. The germline gives CDR1 MNHEY, CDR2 SVGAGI. V dropped 2 bases and J dropped 9 bases, with 11 bases sitting between them. This PCR relied on a set of 60 Vbeta primers and 13 Jbeta primers. Clones were read by immunoSEQ multiplex PCR, and TCRdb kept only the in-frame ones, dropping some. Here the sample spans some 190,000 clones, 70% to 75% being singletons. A note on this clone: Its antigen is currently unknown.

The sample taken for sequencing was PBMCs. This TCR came from a man aged 25-40 years in good health and CMV-seropositive. The V call is TRBV6-5, the J call TRBJ1-6, with D unresolved. This CDR3 is CASSYEDLGSPLHF. CDR3 bases: TGTGCCAGCAGTTACGAGGATCTCGGTTCACCCCTCCACTTT.